The 5 T cell receptor beta chains listed next were all sequenced from one sample in a study of CD8 T cells in Susac syndrome. Random hexamers primed reverse transcription of about 0.45 to 1 ug RNA. A single record per CDR3 protein comes from TCRdb applying MiXCR to the immunoSEQ multiplex PCR reads. The sample contains fewer than 150,000 distinct CDR3 sequences, about 92% of which appear only once. Specimen: CD4+ T cells from PBMCs. The receptors come from a human donor with multiple sclerosis.

Concerning this clonotype: One junction end does not reproduce the germline sequence, and a read error may be involved. The rearrangement joins TRBV12-3 or TRBV12-4 to TRBJ1-5, with D tentatively TRBD1 (5 bases). The CDR3 totals 14 residues. The CDR3 protein is CASRLVGAHQPQHF. DNA for the CDR3: TGTGCCAGCAGATTAGTAGGGGCTCATCAGCCCCAGCATTTT.

The gene calls are TRBV19 and TRBJ2-7, with 7 bases identical to TRBD1. This CDR3 is built from 15 residues. Germline CDR1 reads LNHDA; CDR2 reads SQIVND (reference sequence). Trimming cost V 0 bases and J 2 bases; bases outside gene matches: 4. The CDR3: CASSIEKTGTYEQYF. The CDR3 nucleotides are TGTGCCAGTAGTATAGAAAAGACAGGGACCTACGAGCAGTACTTC. Filled out from reference TRBV19 and TRBJ2-7, the complete variable domain reads DGGITQSPKYLFRKEGQNVTLSCEQNLNHDAMYWYRQDPGQGLRLIYYSQIVNDFQKGDIAEGYSVSREKKESFPLTVTSAQKNPTAFYLCASSIEKTGTYEQYFGPGTRLTVT.

This sequence joins TRBV29-1 and TRBJ1-2; perhaps TRBD1 as D (5 bases). V dropped 8 bases and J dropped 2 bases, with 15 bases sitting between them. This CDR3 contains 13 residues. Germline CDR1 SQVTM, CDR2 ANQGSEA. CDR3 coding DNA: TGCAGCACCCGACAGAGGCTAAACTATGGCTACACCTTC. Amino acid sequence: CSTRQRLNYGYTF.

J is TRBJ1-1 and V is TRBV7-2; unclear D gene. Germline lookup yields CDR1 SGHTA and CDR2 FQGNSA. The CDR3 sequence is 12 residues long. Deletions cut 5 bases from V and 4 bases from J, with 8 bases between. CDR3 in DNA: TGTGCCAGCAGCGGGCGGTCCACTGAAGCTTTCTTT. This gives the protein CASSGRSTEAFF.

V and J are TRBV9 and TRBJ2-2, with D possibly called TRBD1 or TRBD2 (5 bases each). The CDR3 runs 18 residues. V was pared by 0 bases and J by 6 bases, with 21 bases between. The germline gives CDR1 SGDLS, CDR2 YYNGEE. DNA for the CDR3: TGTGCCAGCAGCGTAGTTAGGGGACGGGCGGCGCTTCCCGGGGAGCTGTTTTTT. Its protein is CASSVVRGRAALPGELFF.